These 18 T cell receptor beta chains were all obtained from the same sample, sequenced in a study of human T cells and chemical hapten exposure. The time point here: pre-sensitization, week 0. Treatment specified: therapeutic diphenylcyclopropenone sensitization with weekly scalp DPC. MiXCR, applied by TCRdb to the RACE reads, yields one record per CDR3 protein. The sample has around 380,000 distinct CDR3 sequences; around 5.5% are singletons. Here the sequenced sample was whole blood, taken in connection with sensitization to the hapten diphenylcyclopropenone (DPC). Source of these receptors: a young woman with alopecia areata. Some clones in this sample may be carry-over from other donors' samples.

In this sample, this clonotype turned up a few times. The V gene is TRBV5-8, the J gene TRBJ1-2; no firm D call. V gave up 1 base and J gave up 1 base, with 14 bases separating them. The CDR3 extends over 16 amino acids. Germline CDR1 and CDR2: SGHTS and YDEGEE. The CDR3 is CASSLSWETLNYGYTF. The CDR3 DNA follows: TGTGCCAGCAGCTTGAGTTGGGAGACCCTTAACTATGGCTACACCTTC.

The chain is built from TRBV7-2 and TRBJ2-3; TRBD2 matches at 8 bases. The CDR3 loop spans 17 amino acids. Germline CDR1 and CDR2: SGHTA and FQGNSA. V gave up 5 bases and J gave up 3 bases; unmatched junction bases: 13. The CDR3 protein is CASSPLSAGGSTDTQYF. As DNA, the CDR3 is TGTGCCAGCAGCCCCTTGTCGGCGGGGGGCTCAACAGATACGCAGTATTTT.

The chain joins TRBV12-3 or TRBV12-4 to TRBJ1-3, with 8 bases that match TRBD1. There are 15 residues in the CDR3. Trimming removed 4 bases from V and 8 bases from J; junction bases left unmatched: 10. Here the CDR3 DNA reads TGTGCCAGCAGTTCCCAGACAGGGGTGGTCGACACCATATATTTT. Translated: CASSSQTGVVDTIYF.

This clonotype has just a few counts. The chain joins TRBV4-3 to TRBJ1-5; D is unclear. The CDR3 spans 15 residues. Germline values: CDR1 LGHNA, CDR2 YSLEER. Trimming removed 0 bases from V and 0 bases from J, with 6 bases in between. CDR3 nucleotides: TGCGCCAGCAGCCAAGATAGGCATAGCAATCAGCCCCAGCATTTT. Translation gives CASSQDRHSNQPQHF.

This clonotype has at least ten counts. This chain joins TRBV4-1 and TRBJ2-1; TRBD1 agrees at 7 bases. V lost 5 bases to trimming and J lost 8 bases; unmatched junction nucleotides: 15. Germline V gives CDR1 MGHRA, CDR2 YSYEKL. The CDR3 is 16 amino acids. CDR3 amino acids: CASSYQLWNRGDEQFF. CDR3 DNA: TGCGCCAGCAGCTACCAACTTTGGAACAGGGGCGATGAGCAGTTCTTC.

This clonotype was recorded many times. This rearrangement joins TRBV5-8 to TRBJ1-1; D is uncertain. CDR3 size: 12 residues. The V gene's germline CDR1 is SGHTS and CDR2 YDEGEE. V lost 4 bases and J lost 6, with 10 bases in between. The CDR3 is CASSRLIAEAFF. Here the CDR3 DNA reads TGTGCCAGCAGCCGCTTGATCGCTGAAGCTTTCTTT.

The chain joins TRBV18 to TRBJ2-3; D possibly corresponds to TRBD1 (5 bases). V lost 5 bases to trimming and J lost 0 bases, with 12 bases between them. The germline gives CDR1 KGHSH, CDR2 LQKENI. The CDR3 covers 15 residues. The CDR3 loop is CASSSLRESTDTQYF. The CDR3 bases are TGTGCCAGCTCATCTCTCAGGGAAAGCACAGATACGCAGTATTTT.

This clonotype was detected many times. The chain employs TRBV5-1 and TRBJ1-6; TRBD1 agrees at 7 bases. The ends lost 4 bases at V and 7 bases at J; junction bases unmatched: 11. CDR1 SGHRS and CDR2 YFSETQ come from the germline V gene. The CDR3 loop spans 16 amino acids. The CDR3 nucleotides read TGCGCCAGCAGCCTAGGGGGCCTGCAGATAAATTCACCCCTCCACTTT. Translating gives CASSLGGLQINSPLHF.

This clonotype has a count of ten or more. The CDR3 nucleotides are TGTGCCAGCAGTTTCGACAGGGGAGGAAATCAGCCCCAGCATTTT. Protein: CASSFDRGGNQPQHF. This rearrangement joins TRBV12-3 or TRBV12-4 to TRBJ1-5; 8 nucleotides align to TRBD1. The CDR3 loop spans 15 amino acids. V trimming: 3 bases; J trimming: 4 bases; junction bases outside the gene matches: 5.

There are many counts of this clonotype. The chain joins TRBV4-2 to TRBJ2-2; TRBD2 aligns across 7 bases. This CDR3 contains 17 residues. V lost 3 bases, J lost 2 bases, and 9 bases stayed unmatched. Germline loops: CDR1 LGHNA, CDR2 YNFKEQ. The CDR3: CASSQPGRAPNTGELFF. The DNA of the CDR3 is TGTGCCAGCAGCCAGCCGGGGAGGGCCCCAAACACCGGGGAGCTGTTTTTT.

The chain recombines TRBV27 with TRBJ2-3, with 10 positions matching TRBD1. Unmatched junction bases numbered 6, after V lost 2 bases and J lost 4 bases. Germline-derived CDR1 and CDR2 are MNHEY and SMNVEV (reference sequence). This CDR3 has 16 residues. For the CDR3, the DNA is TGTGCCAGCAGTTTAGCCGGGACAGGGGTCCCAGATACGCAGTATTTT. Protein sequence: CASSLAGTGVPDTQYF.

The chain employs TRBV14 and TRBJ2-1; no reliable D call. The germline V gene encodes CDR1 SGHDN and CDR2 FVKESK. The CDR3 is made up of 17 amino acids. V was cut by 0 bases and J by 3 bases, with 15 bases left in between. CDR3 sequence reads: CASSQEVGFEDYNEQFF. The CDR3 nucleotides read TGTGCCAGCAGCCAAGAGGTAGGTTTTGAAGACTACAATGAGCAGTTCTTC.

A single count supports this clonotype. This may arise from a read error, as a much more abundant clone is one base away. The chain combines TRBV6-2 or TRBV6-3 with TRBJ1-1; D possibly corresponds to TRBD1 (5 bases). The germline V gene encodes CDR1 MNHEY and CDR2 SVGEGT. The V gene lost 5 bases and the J gene lost 1 base, with 20 bases spanning the gap. This CDR3 has 17 residues. The CDR3: CASSDLVRQRTNTEAFF. DNA for the CDR3: TGTGCCAGCAGTGACCTTGTTAGACAGAGAACGAACACTGAAGCTTTCTTT.

This clonotype has at least ten counts. The chain carries TRBV28 and TRBJ2-7; D is perhaps TRBD2 (5 bases). This CDR3 is built from 15 residues. CDR1 and CDR2 from the germline V gene are MDHEN and SYDVKM. V was shortened by 4 bases and J by 2 bases, with 15 bases between the two germline ends. In nucleotides, the CDR3 is TGTGCCAGCAGTTCGCCCTCGGACTCGGCCTACGAGCAGTACTTC. This translates into CASSSPSDSAYEQYF.

This clonotype was seen at least ten times. The CDR3 bases are TGCAGTGCCCCTATCCGGGGCACAGATACGCAGTATTTT. Protein product: CSAPIRGTDTQYF. The chain carries TRBV20-1 and TRBJ2-3; no definite D call. This CDR3 has 13 amino acids. V was pared by 6 bases and J by 1 base, with 11 bases between. Per the germline V gene, CDR1 is DFQATT and CDR2 is SNEGSKA (reference sequence).

At least ten counts were recorded for this clonotype. This chain joins TRBV5-1 and TRBJ2-5; D gene ambiguous. V lost 0 bases, J lost 2 bases, and 11 bases lay in between. This CDR3 spans 15 amino acids. Germline CDR1 reads SGHRS; CDR2 reads YFSETQ. CDR3 in DNA: TGCGCCAGCAGCTTGGGTGGAACTTCTCAAGAGACCCAGTACTTC. Its translation is CASSLGGTSQETQYF.

This clonotype was counted at least ten times. The gene calls are TRBV6-4 and TRBJ2-2; D perhaps matches TRBD2 (5 bases). CDR1 MRHNA and CDR2 SNTAGT come from the germline V gene. The CDR3 totals 15 residues. V lost 3 bases to trimming and J lost 5 bases, with 13 bases between them. Here the CDR3 reads CASSESRGGTGELFF. The CDR3 coding sequence is TGTGCCAGCAGTGAATCCCGGGGTGGAACCGGGGAGCTGTTTTTT.

This clonotype was detected a few times. The chain joins TRBV12-3 or TRBV12-4 to TRBJ2-7; 8 bases match TRBD2. V lost 4 bases and J lost 3; bases outside the gene matches: 2. The CDR3 totals 13 residues. DNA of the CDR3: TGTGCCAGCAGTTCGGGGGGGCTCTACGAGCAGTACTTC. Translation gives CASSSGGLYEQYF.